A single sample gave rise to the 15 T cell receptor beta chains below, sequenced in a study of cytotoxic CD8 clonotypes in ibrutinib-treated CLL. Here immunoSEQ multiplex PCR was the method, and the copy in TCRdb shows in-frame clones only, minus some. The table includes 130,000 or so clones, 70% to 80% detected once. The material was PBMCs, obtained after 12 months of ibrutinib treatment. The receptors here all came from a human donor with chronic lymphocytic leukemia.

This chain joins TRBV7-3 and TRBJ2-1; D is uncertain. Trimming took 0 bases from V and 2 from J, leaving 8 bases between them. Germline V CDR1 and CDR2: SGHTA, FQGTGA. CDR3 length equals 15 residues. The CDR3 loop reads CASSLTLATYNEQFF. DNA for the CDR3: TGTGCCAGCAGCTTAACGTTGGCTACCTACAATGAGCAGTTCTTC.

This chain links TRBV10-3 with TRBJ2-7; D is ambiguous. CDR3 length: 13 amino acids. The V end was cut by 5 bases, the J end by 5 bases, with 13 bases between. In germline, CDR1 is ENHRY, CDR2 SYGVKD. CDR3 sequence: CAISPAMQNEQYF. The CDR3 coding sequence is TGTGCCATCAGTCCGGCGATGCAGAACGAGCAGTACTTC.

This chain connects TRBV27 to TRBJ2-1; D unclear. The CDR3 runs to 16 residues. The germline CDR1 and CDR2 sequences are MNHEY and SMNVEV (reference sequence). V dropped 5 bases and J dropped 0 bases, with 14 bases sitting between them. DNA for the CDR3: TGTGCCAGCAGTATCCGACGCGGTAGCTCCTACAATGAGCAGTTCTTC. Residues: CASSIRRGSSYNEQFF.

J is TRBJ1-2 and V is TRBV5-4, with 7 nucleotides matching TRBD1. The V gene end was trimmed by 4 bases and the J gene end by 7 bases; junction bases not matched to a gene: 10. The CDR3 is made up of 14 amino acids. CDR1 is SGHNT and CDR2 is YYREEE in the germline V gene (reference sequence). The CDR3 here is CASSHIEGAGGYTF. CDR3 nucleotide sequence: TGTGCCAGCAGCCACATAGAGGGGGCGGGTGGCTACACCTTC. Variable domain in full (rest from reference TRBV5-4 and TRBJ1-2): ETGVTQSPTHLIKTRGQQVTLRCSSQSGHNTVSWYQQALGQGPQFIFQYYREEENGRGNFPPRFSGLQFPNYSSELNVNALELDDSALYLCASSHIEGAGGYTFGSGTRLTVV.

This clone turned up a few times. This chain uses TRBV19 with TRBJ1-5; possibly TRBD1 for D (6 bases). The CDR3 consists of 16 residues. V was pared by 5 bases and J by 3 bases, with 17 bases between. Germline loops: CDR1 LNHDA, CDR2 SQIVND (reference sequence). The CDR3 DNA reads TGTGCCAGTAGTCCCCGTCCCCAGGGGCCCAATCAGCCCCAGCATTTT. This encodes CASSPRPQGPNQPQHF.

V and J are TRBV6-5 and TRBJ2-7; the match to TRBD2 covers 10 bases. Germline CDR1 reads MNHEY; CDR2 reads SVGAGI. The CDR3 consists of 15 residues. V trimming: 2 bases; J trimming: 7 bases; junction bases outside the gene matches: 8. CDR3 sequence reads: CASSYAASGSYEQYF. Here the CDR3 DNA reads TGTGCCAGCAGTTACGCGGCTAGCGGGAGTTATGAGCAGTACTTC.

V gene TRBV7-8 combines with J gene TRBJ2-1; possibly TRBD2 for D (5 bases). V was cut by 5 bases and J by 7 bases, with 18 bases left in between. This CDR3 is 15 amino acids long. CDR1 is SGHVS, CDR2 FQNEAQ, per germline. The CDR3 loop is CASSPVPDLPNEQFF. DNA for the CDR3: TGTGCCAGCAGCCCAGTACCGGACTTACCTAATGAGCAGTTCTTC.

The V call is TRBV9, the J call TRBJ1-3; maybe TRBD1 (6 bases). Germline CDR1 is SGDLS and CDR2 is YYNGEE. V was pared by 4 bases and J by 0 bases, with 23 bases between. The CDR3 has 19 residues. The CDR3 reads CASSLRTDPGYLSGNTIYF. DNA for the CDR3: TGTGCCAGCAGCTTAAGGACAGATCCGGGTTACCTCTCTGGAAACACCATATATTTT.

Only one count was recorded for this clone. The chain has TRBV7-9 and TRBJ2-7; D is perhaps TRBD1 (6 bases). CDR3 length: 15 residues. The germline V and J ends were trimmed by 3 bases and 12 bases, with 24 bases remaining between them. Germline CDR1 SEHNR, CDR2 FQNEAQ (reference sequence). CDR3 in DNA: TGTGCCAGCAGCTTCTTCGAGGACAGTATTCAGTCGCGGTACTTC. This sequence encodes CASSFFEDSIQSRYF.

This chain links TRBV11-3 with TRBJ2-4, with no clear D. The germline gives CDR1 SGHNT, CDR2 YENEEA. The germline V and J ends were trimmed by 3 bases and 0 bases, with 9 bases remaining between them. The length of the CDR3 is 15 residues. The CDR3 sequence is CASSFRPVAKNIQYF. In DNA, the CDR3 is TGTGCCAGCAGCTTTCGCCCAGTAGCCAAAAACATTCAGTACTTC. Combining the CDR3 with reference TRBV11-3 and TRBJ2-4 gives the whole variable domain EAGVVQSPRYKIIEKKQPVAFWCNPISGHNTLYWYLQNLGQGPELLIRYENEEAVDDSQLPKDRFSAERLKGVDSTLKIQPAELGDSAVYLCASSFRPVAKNIQYFGAGTRLSVL.

The chain uses TRBV25-1 and TRBJ2-7; the D is unclear. V was shortened by 2 bases and J by 6 bases, with 14 bases between the two germline ends. Germline assignment: CDR1 MGHDK and CDR2 SYGVNS. The CDR3 length is 14 residues. The CDR3 reads CASSERLQASEQYF. The CDR3 region has the DNA TGTGCCAGCAGTGAAAGGCTCCAAGCCTCCGAGCAGTACTTC.

The V gene is TRBV4-3, the J gene TRBJ1-5, with D perhaps matching TRBD1 (6 bases). Trimming shortened V by 4 bases and J by 3 bases, and 10 bases separated the two germline ends. The CDR3 length is 14 residues. Per germline, CDR1 LGHNA and CDR2 YSLEER. CDR3 region: CASSPRTDNQPQHF. In DNA form, the CDR3 reads TGCGCCAGCAGCCCCCGGACAGACAATCAGCCCCAGCATTTT.

J is TRBJ2-7 and V is TRBV19; D might be TRBD2 (5 bases). CDR1 LNHDA and CDR2 SQIVND come from the germline V gene (reference sequence). CDR3 length: 11 amino acids. Trimming removed 8 bases from V and 1 base from J, with 6 bases in between. CDR3: CASSGSYEQYF. CDR3 bases: TGTGCCAGTTCGGGGTCCTACGAGCAGTACTTC.

Concerning this clone: Germline and junction disagree at one end, which may indicate a read error. The chain joins TRBV4-1 to TRBJ2-3; 11 positions match TRBD2. This CDR3 contains 14 residues. The germline V gene has CDR1 MGHRA and CDR2 YSYEKL. CDR3 coding DNA: TGCGCCAGCAGCCAGCTAGCGGGAGGAGTCCCTATCCATTTT. Translating gives CASSQLAGGVPIHF.

V is TRBV6-1 and J is TRBJ2-3, with 12 nucleotides matching TRBD2. Losses at the gene ends were 2 bases for V and 0 bases for J; bases not matched to a gene: 3. CDR3 length equals 17 residues. CDR1 is MNHNS and CDR2 is SASEGT in the germline V gene. The CDR3 region is CASSELAGGPSTDTQYF. The DNA for the CDR3 is TGTGCCAGCAGTGAACTAGCGGGAGGGCCTAGCACAGATACGCAGTATTTT.